Below, one T cell receptor (beta chain) is given with its context. Its antigen remains unidentified. No clone much larger than this one lies a single base away; base qualities are absent. From V the trimming removes 3 bases and from J it removes 9 bases, while the gene matches leave 2 bases of the junction unaccounted for. From a lookup of the germline V gene, CDR1 and CDR2 are SGDLS and YYNGEE. Reading from cysteine to phenylalanine, the CDR3 counts 12 amino acids. Just CDR3 DNA is preserved here, 36 bases in frame from base 1. This sample stems from a study of cytomegalovirus exposure and HLA in healthy donors (dated by TCRdb to the late 2010s). Broadly, across the study: In an earlier analysis of some 610 of the donors, approximately 300 Gb of sequence data and 90 million to 130 million unique TCR beta sequences from about 179 million T cells were reported. Class I and class II HLA loci were covered by the typing at four-digit resolution. Of the approximately 400 genotyped donors, about 80% fell in the genetic ancestry cluster associated with self-reported Caucasian donors. In a later genetic analysis, genome-wide SNP genotypes for about three fifths of the roughly 670 donors were used, and that subset was treated as a discovery cohort. Donor age, sex, ethnicity and CMV serostatus were compiled alongside the repertoire data. An earlier analysis of fewer than 750 of the donors used high-throughput TCR beta sequencing to judge whether each TCR beta V gene segment behaved as functional or pseudogenic. Typing coverage differed by locus: A, B, C, DRB1 and DQB1 were typed in roughly 629-630 donors, DQA1 in 522, DPA1 in 600 to 610, and DPB1 in around 440. Across around 400 genotyped donors of the cohort, an average of roughly 200,000 unique TCR beta nucleotide sequences per donor were sequenced, and roughly 18% of those sequences were non-productive. An early release covering 550 to 700 HLA-typed donors comprised approximately 300 gigabases of sequencing data and tens of millions of unique TCR sequences. Rather than using new phenotypic data, the later analysis identified candidate immune exposures from TCR beta sequences and from how often those sequences occurred across donors. A later analysis re-analyzed previously published TCR beta repertoires from 666 donors and added high-resolution HLA genotyping to study TCR occurrence patterns. Using immunosequencing, the study profiled T cell repertoires from 500 to 800 subjects and related those repertoires to cytomegalovirus serostatus. The study aimed to test whether signatures of past pathogen exposure could be identified by cataloging public T cell receptors. All discovery cohort repertoires had been generated using a single sequencing platform. In addition to the first cohort of hundreds of subjects, a separate validation cohort of 130 or so different subjects was used. Because of strong linkage in the cohort, a few DR-DQ haplotypes were treated as single units for association and clustering. To predict cytomegalovirus infection status, the study combined high-throughput TCR immunosequencing, statistical association of individual TCRs with disease status, and machine learning. Here is what the overall study found, with its caveats: In a later analysis, HLA-associated TCR beta chains were found to be more clonally expanded and to have lower generation probabilities than equally common non-associated chains. The 87-base-pair reads could not distinguish some IMGT-functional V segments, including TRBV6-2 and TRBV6-3, so those segments were excluded. Sequencing depth was assumed to be roughly uniform across donors in the presence/absence analyses, though that assumption may not hold. Correlated functional status among segregating V segments might be attributable to linkage disequilibrium, but an unknown experimental factor could not be ruled out. Roughly 15 rarely observed V segments, including chromosome 9 orphons, were excluded from the earlier analysis of a few hundred of the donors because counts were too low. A further reported finding was that TCR beta sequences accurately predicted the HLA-A and HLA-B alleles for most subjects in the first cohort. In this cohort, only TCR beta chains were sequenced, and detectable features were limited by the absence of alpha or paired-chain data. The classifier was reported to diagnose cytomegalovirus status with high specificity and sensitivity in both the original cohort and the validation cohort. While some public TCRs were present in many individuals, most TCR sequences turned up only very rarely across donors. The sequencing pipeline was judged likely to have produced a cluster of highly shared sequence variants as a technical artifact. In an earlier analysis of about 540 of the donors, most TCR beta V segments were observed in productive rearrangements about 87% or about 30% of the time, broadly matching IMGT annotations. In a later genetic analysis, a missense DCLRE1C variant was associated with V-gene and J-gene trimming of TCR beta chains, and the association was replicated in an independent cohort. Because HLA typing was unavailable for some donors at each locus, only the typed subset was used in association tests. According to a later genetic analysis, donors in an Asian-associated ancestry cluster had fewer N-insertions in productive TCRs than the approximately 630-donor mean. When HLA alleles, especially DR and DQ, strongly co-occurred, TCR associations were difficult to assign to individual alleles. In a later analysis, 16,951 TCR beta sequences were associated with specific HLA alleles at a false discovery rate of 0.05. Most CMV-associated TCR beta chains appeared to be HLA-restricted in a later analysis, and the HLA associations seemed to be driven largely by CMV exposure. It was suggested by the authors that the approach could potentially be generalized to other disease states and immunological phenotypes. Immune exposure information for the cohort was limited to CMV serostatus. The study listed approximately 150 TCR beta chains as associated with cytomegalovirus. Several of the top co-occurrence clusters appeared to be linked to parvovirus B19, influenza, CMV and Epstein-Barr virus, according to a later analysis. According to a later analysis, TCR association rates differed among HLA loci, with DRB1 alleles showing the most associated TCRs and HLA-C alleles showing the fewest. In vitro tests confirmed that a few of the cytomegalovirus-associated TCR beta chains recognize cytomegalovirus antigens.

The protocol used for the library was the immunoSEQ multiplex PCR assay. For the multiplex PCR, a mixture combining 60 forward primers for TCR Vbeta segments and 13 reverse primers for TCR Jbeta segments was used. A multiplex PCR assay on genomic DNA amplified the CDR3 region of rearranged TCR beta genes. The Illumina HiSeq System was used to sequence the amplified TCR beta libraries as 87-base-pair reads. Per the authors' processing: Across the 600 to 700 repertoires, a later analysis counted some 81 million unique TCR beta chains, roughly 11 million of which were shared by at least two donors. To remove PCR and sequencing errors, raw reads were error-corrected and collapsed into unique sequences using a nearest-neighbor algorithm that merged closely related sequences. CDR3 sequences were aligned to IMGT reference sequences to assign V, D and J gene segments. For a sequence to be retained, a match of at least six nucleotides was required to both a V gene segment and a J gene segment. Rearrangements were called productive when the CDR3 lacked stop codons and stayed in frame with V and J; all others were non-productive. CDR3 was defined by IMGT convention, running from the second conserved V-encoded cysteine to the conserved J-encoded phenylalanine. The earlier analysis of about 530 of the donors excluded any sequence lacking an unambiguous match to a single V gene segment. An earlier analysis of several hundred of the donors classified V segments as functional when productive rearrangements were above 56.7% and as segregating when the standard deviation between donors was above 5%. A statistical classification framework was developed to diagnose cytomegalovirus status using the catalog of TCR beta chain sequences. V and J gene assignment, in a later analysis, came from comparing TCR nucleotide sequences with IMGT/GENE-DB human TR gene sequences. The TCRdist pipeline was used in a later analysis to assign CDR3 sequences and most-parsimonious VDJ recombination scenarios. In a later analysis, each TCR beta chain was defined by its CDR3 amino acid sequence together with its V-gene family, and reads lacking a unique V-gene family were excluded. To address suspected cross-contamination and a sequencing artifact, a later analysis removed a few hundred highly shared, low-generation-probability nucleotide sequences. In a later analysis, a clonal expansion index was calculated for each public chain from normalized within-repertoire ranks of inferred template counts. In a later analysis, generation probabilities were computed using a VDJ recombination model fitted to out-of-frame rearrangements, and the results were checked against IGoR. In a later analysis, TCR-TCR, TCR-HLA and TCR-CMV co-occurrence was scored with hypergeometric tests, and a repertoire-size bias correction was applied to TCR pairs. To estimate false discovery rates, a later analysis permuted the HLA or CMV assignments 20 times. In a later analysis, co-occurring TCRs were grouped using DBSCAN, and TCRdist sequence similarity was added for clustering within HLA-allele-positive subsets. Repertoires with fewer than 30,000 or more than 120,000 public chains, plus five repertoires with anomalous nucleotide sharing, were excluded from co-occurrence clustering. As stored in TCRdb, this immuneACCESS dataset retains in-frame rearrangements with V and J assigned. A fraction of the clones does not appear; measured against another copy, unresolved V genes explain less than half of the discrepancy, and the remainder lacks a known reason. V and J calls and clone size follow that table, whereas D and trimming were derived from the DNA. The sample records 150,000 to 200,000 clones, 75% to 90% of which are singletons. The top ten clones comprise around 6.5% of the sample.

In total, roughly 670 healthy bone marrow donors made up the cohort. Cohort members were all nominally healthy when sampled, although unrecorded immune exposures were likely present. The donor was CMV seropositive and belonged to the group of over 250 seropositive cohort members. Each donor provided a peripheral blood sample, and peripheral blood mononuclear cells were used for TCR beta sequencing. The Qiagen DNeasy Blood Extraction Kit was used to extract genomic DNA from the blood cell samples. The sequence was collected from a male donor in good health and CMV-seropositive. The chain couples TRBV9 to TRBJ2-2, with TRBD1 matching 7 junction bases. Source material: PBMCs. The CDR3 protein: CASSAQGRELFF. The bases read TGTGCCAGCAGCGCACAGGGGAGGGAGCTGTTTTTT.